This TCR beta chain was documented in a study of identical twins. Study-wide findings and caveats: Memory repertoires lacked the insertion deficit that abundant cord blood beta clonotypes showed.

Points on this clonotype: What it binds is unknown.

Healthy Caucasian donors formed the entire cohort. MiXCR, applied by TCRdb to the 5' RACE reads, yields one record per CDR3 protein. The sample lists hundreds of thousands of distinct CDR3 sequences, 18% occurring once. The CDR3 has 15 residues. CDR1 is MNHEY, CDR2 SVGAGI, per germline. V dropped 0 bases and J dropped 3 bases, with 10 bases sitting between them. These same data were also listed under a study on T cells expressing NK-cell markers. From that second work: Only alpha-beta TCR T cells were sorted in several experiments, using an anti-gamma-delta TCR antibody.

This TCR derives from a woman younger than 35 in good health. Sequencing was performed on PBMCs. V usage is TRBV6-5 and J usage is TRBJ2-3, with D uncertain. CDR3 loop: CASSYSTRRTDTQYF. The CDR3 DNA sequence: TGTGCCAGCAGTTACTCAACACGACGGACAGATACGCAGTATTTT.